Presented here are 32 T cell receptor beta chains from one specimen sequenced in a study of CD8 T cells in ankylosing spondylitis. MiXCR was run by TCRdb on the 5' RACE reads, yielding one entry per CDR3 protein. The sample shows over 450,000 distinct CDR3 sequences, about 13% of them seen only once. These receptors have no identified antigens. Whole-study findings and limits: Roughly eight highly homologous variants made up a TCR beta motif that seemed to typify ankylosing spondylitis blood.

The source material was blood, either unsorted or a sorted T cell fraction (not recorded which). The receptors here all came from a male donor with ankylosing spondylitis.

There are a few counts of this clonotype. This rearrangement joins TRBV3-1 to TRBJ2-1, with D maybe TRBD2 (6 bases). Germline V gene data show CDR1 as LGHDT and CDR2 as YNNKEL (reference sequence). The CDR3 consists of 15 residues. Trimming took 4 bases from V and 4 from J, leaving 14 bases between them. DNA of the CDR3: TGTGCCAGCAGCCTCCAAAGGGGACTGTACAATGAGCAGTTCTTC. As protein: CASSLQRGLYNEQFF.

The CDR3 bases are TGCGCCAGCAGCTTGGGCGGGACTTCAGATACGCAGTATTTT. Translated: CASSLGGTSDTQYF. The chain is built from TRBV5-1 and TRBJ2-3; TRBD2 might be the D (6 bases). V lost 0 bases and J 4 bases, leaving 9 bases between the germline ends. This CDR3 has 14 amino acids. Germline CDR1 SGHRS, CDR2 YFSETQ.

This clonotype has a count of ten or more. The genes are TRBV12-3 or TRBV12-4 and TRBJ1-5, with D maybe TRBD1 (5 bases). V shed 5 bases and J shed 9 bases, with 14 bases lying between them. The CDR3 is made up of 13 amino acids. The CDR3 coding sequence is TGTGCCAGCAGTGACAGAGGACTTCGGCCCCAGCATTTT. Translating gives CASSDRGLRPQHF.

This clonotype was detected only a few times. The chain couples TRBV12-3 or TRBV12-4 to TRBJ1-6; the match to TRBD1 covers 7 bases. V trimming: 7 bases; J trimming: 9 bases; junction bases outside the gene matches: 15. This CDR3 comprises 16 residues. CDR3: CASTQYGTARGSPLHF. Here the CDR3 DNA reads TGTGCCAGCACCCAATACGGGACAGCTCGGGGTTCACCCCTCCACTTT.

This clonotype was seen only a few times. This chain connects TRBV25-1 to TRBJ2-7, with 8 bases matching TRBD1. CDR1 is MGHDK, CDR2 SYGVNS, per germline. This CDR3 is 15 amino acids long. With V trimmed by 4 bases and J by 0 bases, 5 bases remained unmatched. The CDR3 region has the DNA TGTGCCAGCAGTGGGCGACAGGGGAACTCCTACGAGCAGTACTTC. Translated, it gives CASSGRQGNSYEQYF.

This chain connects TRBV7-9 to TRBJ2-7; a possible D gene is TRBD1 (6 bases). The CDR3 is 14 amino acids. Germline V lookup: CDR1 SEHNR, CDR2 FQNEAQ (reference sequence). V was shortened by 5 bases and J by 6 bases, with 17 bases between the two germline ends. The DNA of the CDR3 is TGTGCCAGCAGCACGTGGACAGCCCTCGGCGAGCAGTACTTC. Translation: CASSTWTALGEQYF.

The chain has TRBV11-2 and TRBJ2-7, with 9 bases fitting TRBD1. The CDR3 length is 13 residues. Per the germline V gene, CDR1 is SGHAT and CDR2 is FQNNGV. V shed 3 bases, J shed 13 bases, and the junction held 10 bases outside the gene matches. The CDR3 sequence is CASSFIDRGFLYV. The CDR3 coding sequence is TGTGCCAGCAGCTTCATTGACAGGGGGTTCCTCTACGTC.

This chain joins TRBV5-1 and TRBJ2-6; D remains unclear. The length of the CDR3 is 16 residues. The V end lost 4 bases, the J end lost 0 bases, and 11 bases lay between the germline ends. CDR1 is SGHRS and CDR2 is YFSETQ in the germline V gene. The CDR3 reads CASSPVTPSGANVLTF. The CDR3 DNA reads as TGCGCCAGCAGCCCAGTGACACCCTCTGGGGCCAACGTCCTGACTTTC.

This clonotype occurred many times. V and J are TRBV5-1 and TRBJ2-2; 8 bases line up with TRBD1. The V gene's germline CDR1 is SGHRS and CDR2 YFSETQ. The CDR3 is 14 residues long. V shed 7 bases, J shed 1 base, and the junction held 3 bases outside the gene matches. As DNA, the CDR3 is TGCGCCAGCTCAGGGACAGGGAACACCGGGGAGCTGTTTTTT. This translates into CASSGTGNTGELFF.

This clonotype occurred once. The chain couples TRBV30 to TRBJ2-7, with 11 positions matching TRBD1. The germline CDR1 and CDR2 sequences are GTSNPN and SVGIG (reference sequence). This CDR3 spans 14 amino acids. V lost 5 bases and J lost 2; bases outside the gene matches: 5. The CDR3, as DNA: TGTGCCTGGCAAGGGACAGGGGGTACCTACGAGCAGTACTTC. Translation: CAWQGTGGTYEQYF. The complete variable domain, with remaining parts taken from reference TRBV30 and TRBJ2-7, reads SQTIHQWPATLVQPVGSPLSLECTVEGTSNPNLYWYRQAAGRGLQLLFYSVGIGQISSEVPQNLSASRPQDRQFILSSKKLLLSDSGFYLCAWQGTGGTYEQYFGPGTRLTVT.

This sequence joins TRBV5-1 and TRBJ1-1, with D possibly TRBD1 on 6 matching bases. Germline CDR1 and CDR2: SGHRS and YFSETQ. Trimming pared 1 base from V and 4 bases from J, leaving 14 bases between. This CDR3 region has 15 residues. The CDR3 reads CASSLYAGDVTEAFF. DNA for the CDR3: TGCGCCAGCAGCTTGTACGCAGGGGATGTCACTGAAGCTTTCTTT.

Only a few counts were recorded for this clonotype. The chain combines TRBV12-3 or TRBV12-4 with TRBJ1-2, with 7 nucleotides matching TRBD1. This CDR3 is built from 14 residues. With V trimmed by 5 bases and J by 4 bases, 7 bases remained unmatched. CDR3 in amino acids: CASSPRDSAYGYTF. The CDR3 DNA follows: TGTGCCAGCAGTCCCCGGGACAGCGCCTATGGCTACACCTTC.

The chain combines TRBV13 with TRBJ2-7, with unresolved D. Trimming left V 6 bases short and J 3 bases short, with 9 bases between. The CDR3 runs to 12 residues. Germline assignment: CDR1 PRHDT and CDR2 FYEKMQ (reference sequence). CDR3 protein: CASSWKGYEQYF. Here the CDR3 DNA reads TGTGCCAGCAGTTGGAAGGGCTACGAGCAGTACTTC.

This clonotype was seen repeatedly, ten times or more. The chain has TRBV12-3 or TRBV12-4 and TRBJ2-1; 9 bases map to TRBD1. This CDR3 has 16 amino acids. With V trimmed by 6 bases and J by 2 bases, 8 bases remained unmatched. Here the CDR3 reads CASSPGTGWPYNEQFF. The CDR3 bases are TGTGCCAGCAGCCCAGGGACAGGGTGGCCCTACAATGAGCAGTTCTTC.

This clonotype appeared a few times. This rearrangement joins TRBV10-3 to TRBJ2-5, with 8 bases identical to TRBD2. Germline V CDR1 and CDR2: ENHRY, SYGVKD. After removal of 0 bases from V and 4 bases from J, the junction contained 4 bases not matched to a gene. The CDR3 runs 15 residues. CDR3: CAISESLAGSETQYF. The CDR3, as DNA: TGTGCCATCAGTGAGTCGCTAGCGGGTTCAGAGACCCAGTACTTC.

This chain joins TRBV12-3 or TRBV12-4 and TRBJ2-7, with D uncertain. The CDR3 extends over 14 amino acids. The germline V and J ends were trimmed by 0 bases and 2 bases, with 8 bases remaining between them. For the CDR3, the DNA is TGTGCCAGCAGTTTAGCTGTCAGCCCCTACGAGCAGTACTTC. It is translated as CASSLAVSPYEQYF.

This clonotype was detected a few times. The CDR3 DNA is TGTGCCAGCAGTGACCGGGACAGGGGTCGGGATGAGCAGTTCTTC. Translation gives CASSDRDRGRDEQFF. This rearrangement joins TRBV12-3 or TRBV12-4 to TRBJ2-1; 10 bases are a match to TRBD1. V trimming: 5 bases; J trimming: 8 bases; junction bases outside the gene matches: 9. The CDR3 is 15 residues long.

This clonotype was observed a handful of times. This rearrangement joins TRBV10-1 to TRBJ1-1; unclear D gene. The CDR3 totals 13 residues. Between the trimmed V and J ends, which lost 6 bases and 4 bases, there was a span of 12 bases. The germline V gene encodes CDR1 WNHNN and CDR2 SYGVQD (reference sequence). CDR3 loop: CASRRTASTEAFF. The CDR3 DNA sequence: TGCGCCAGCAGGAGGACGGCTAGCACTGAAGCTTTCTTT.

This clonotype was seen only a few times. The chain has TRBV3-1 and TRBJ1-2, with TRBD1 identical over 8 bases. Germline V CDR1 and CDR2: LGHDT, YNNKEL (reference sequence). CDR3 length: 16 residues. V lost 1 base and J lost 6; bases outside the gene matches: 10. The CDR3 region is CASSQVDRGFRDGYTF. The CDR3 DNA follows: TGTGCCAGCAGCCAAGTAGACAGGGGATTTAGGGATGGCTACACCTTC.

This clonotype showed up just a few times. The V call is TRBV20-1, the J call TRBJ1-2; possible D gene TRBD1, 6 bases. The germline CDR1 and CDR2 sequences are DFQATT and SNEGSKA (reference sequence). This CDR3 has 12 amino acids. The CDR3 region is CKGGAADYGYTF. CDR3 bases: TGCAAAGGGGGGGCAGCAGACTATGGCTACACCTTC.

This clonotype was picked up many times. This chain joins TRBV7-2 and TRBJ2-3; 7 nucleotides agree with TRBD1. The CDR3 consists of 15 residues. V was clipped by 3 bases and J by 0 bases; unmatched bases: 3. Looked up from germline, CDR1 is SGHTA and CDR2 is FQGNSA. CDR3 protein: CASSLTGSSTDTQYF. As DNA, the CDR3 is TGTGCCAGCAGCTTGACAGGGAGTAGCACAGATACGCAGTATTTT.

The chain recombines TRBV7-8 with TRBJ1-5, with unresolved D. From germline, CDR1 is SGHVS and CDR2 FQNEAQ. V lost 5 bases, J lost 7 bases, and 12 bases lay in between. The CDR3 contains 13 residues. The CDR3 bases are TGTGCCAGCAGCCTCCAAATTGGACAGCCCCAGCATTTT. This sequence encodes CASSLQIGQPQHF.

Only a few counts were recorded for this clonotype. CDR3 loop: CASSTAAAYNSPLHF. In DNA form, the CDR3 reads TGTGCCAGCTCCACGGCCGCGGCTTATAATTCACCCCTCCACTTT. The chain combines TRBV12-3 or TRBV12-4 with TRBJ1-6; no firm D call. Trimming shortened V by 8 bases and J by 4 bases, and 15 bases separated the two germline ends. CDR3 length equals 15 residues.

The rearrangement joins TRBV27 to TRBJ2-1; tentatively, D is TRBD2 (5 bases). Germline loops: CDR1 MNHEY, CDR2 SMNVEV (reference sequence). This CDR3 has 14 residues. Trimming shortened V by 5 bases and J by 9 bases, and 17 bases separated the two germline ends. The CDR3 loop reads CASSTTGYVGEQFF. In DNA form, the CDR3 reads TGTGCCAGCAGTACCACGGGGTATGTGGGTGAGCAGTTCTTC.

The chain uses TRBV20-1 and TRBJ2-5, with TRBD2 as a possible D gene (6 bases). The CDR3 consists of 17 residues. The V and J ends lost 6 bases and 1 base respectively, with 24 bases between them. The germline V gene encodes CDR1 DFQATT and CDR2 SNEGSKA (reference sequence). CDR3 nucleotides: TGCAGTGCCGAAGACCCCGCGGGGAGGCCAACCCAAGAGACCCAGTACTTC. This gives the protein CSAEDPAGRPTQETQYF.

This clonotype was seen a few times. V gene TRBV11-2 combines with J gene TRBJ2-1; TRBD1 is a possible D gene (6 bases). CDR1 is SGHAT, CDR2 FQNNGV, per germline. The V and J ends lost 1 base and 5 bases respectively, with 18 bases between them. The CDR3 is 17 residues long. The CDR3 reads CASSLASGGRGDNEQFF. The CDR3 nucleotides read TGTGCCAGCAGCTTAGCTTCTGGCGGCAGGGGAGACAATGAGCAGTTCTTC.

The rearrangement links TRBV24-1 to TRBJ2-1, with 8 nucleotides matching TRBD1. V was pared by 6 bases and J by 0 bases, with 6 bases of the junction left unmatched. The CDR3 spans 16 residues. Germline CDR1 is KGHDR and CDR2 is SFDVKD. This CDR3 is CATSPRGTGSYNEQFF. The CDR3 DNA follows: TGTGCCACCAGTCCGAGGGGGACAGGCTCCTACAATGAGCAGTTCTTC.

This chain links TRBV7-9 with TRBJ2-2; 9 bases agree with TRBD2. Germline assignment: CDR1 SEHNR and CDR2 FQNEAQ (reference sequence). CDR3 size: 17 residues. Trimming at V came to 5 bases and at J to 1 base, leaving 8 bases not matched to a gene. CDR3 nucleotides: TGTGCCAGCAGCCCTATAGCGGGAGTGGGGAACACCGGGGAGCTGTTTTTT. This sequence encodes CASSPIAGVGNTGELFF.

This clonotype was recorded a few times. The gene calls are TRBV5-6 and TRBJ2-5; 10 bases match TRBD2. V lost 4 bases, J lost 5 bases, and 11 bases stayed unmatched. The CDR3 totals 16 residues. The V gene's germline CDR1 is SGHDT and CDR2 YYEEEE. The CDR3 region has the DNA TGTGCCAGCAGCCGTAAGCCGGGACTAGCGATGGAGACCCAGTACTTC. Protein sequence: CASSRKPGLAMETQYF.

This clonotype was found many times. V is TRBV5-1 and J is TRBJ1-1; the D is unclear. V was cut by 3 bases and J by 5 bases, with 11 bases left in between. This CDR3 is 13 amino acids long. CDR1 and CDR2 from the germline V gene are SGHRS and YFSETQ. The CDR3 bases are TGCGCCAGCAGCTCTTATGGGGAGACTGAAGCTTTCTTT. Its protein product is CASSSYGETEAFF.

CDR3 loop: CAIMEQGATEAFF. The CDR3 nucleotides are TGTGCCATCATGGAACAGGGGGCGACTGAAGCTTTCTTT. J is TRBJ1-1 and V is TRBV10-3; 9 bases align to TRBD1. Trimming cost V 7 bases and J 5 bases; bases outside gene matches: 5. The CDR3 consists of 13 residues. The germline CDR1 and CDR2 sequences are ENHRY and SYGVKD.

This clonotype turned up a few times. The CDR3 DNA sequence: TGTGCCAGCTCCCGAGAGGGACTAAACTACGAGCAGTACGTC. Translation gives CASSREGLNYEQYV. V is TRBV18 and J is TRBJ2-7, with 7 positions matching TRBD2. V gave up 6 bases and J gave up 3 bases; unmatched junction bases: 8. The germline CDR1 and CDR2 sequences are KGHSH and LQKENI. The CDR3 totals 14 residues.